This section outlines one T cell receptor (beta chain) sequence together with its context. Its target antigen remains unknown. Relative to the germline gene, one junction end is altered; a read error may explain this. Participants in the prospective study were aged about 18 to 89 years, lived in about two dozen United States geographic areas, and enrolled through a virtual design. In the prospective study, participants were assigned to cohorts based on the clinical history participants reported in a screening survey and a study questionnaire. In the prospective study, mobile phlebotomists collected whole blood, serum and a nasopharyngeal or oropharyngeal swab from each participant. Participants in the prospective study had the option to provide additional blood draws and questionnaires over a roughly two-month period. Blood samples from the prospective study were shipped frozen or at room temperature prior to DNA extraction.

The CDR3 goes from the cysteine to the phenylalanine over 9 residues. CDR3 DNA is the only sequence kept; it has 27 bases, read in frame from the first base. As encoded in the germline V gene, CDR1 is MRHNA while CDR2 is SNTAGT. TCRbeta CDR3 regions were amplified from genomic DNA using the immunoSEQ Assay, a bias-controlled multiplex PCR. In the paper's pipeline: Nucleated cell counts per sample were estimated from amplification of reference gene primers within the assay. Sequence reads were collapsed and filtered to measure the absolute abundance of every unique TCRbeta CDR3 rearrangement. For each sample, productive Simpson clonality was calculated as the square root of Simpson's diversity index across productive rearrangements. Sourced from immuneACCESS, this table was stored by TCRdb with only in-frame sequences that have V and J called. A share of the clones is absent; for the studies checked, an unresolved V gene accounts for under half, and the remainder has no known explanation. V and J calls and clone size are given by that table; D and trimming were obtained from the DNA. For this sample the table gives 210,000 or so clones, of which around 80% were detected only once. 4.3% of the sample is held by the ten biggest clonotypes.

The sample originates from a study of blood T cell repertoires in COVID-19 (dated by TCRdb to 2018 to 2020). The study in broad terms: Samples from collaborators originated in the United States, Italy and Spain and spanned both the acute and convalescent phases of COVID-19. The prospective study material was composed of cDNA or gDNA derived from T cells, B-cell-depleted T cells, or PBMCs. Subjects who had been exposed to COVID-19, were actively infected with it, or had recovered from it provided the deeply sampled blood TCRbeta repertoires that made up the dataset. Sample metadata almost always included a de-identified subject ID, COVID-19 status, age in years and sex. Where available, HLA class I and class II types were taken from metadata supplied by the sample provider and were not determined by assay-based typing. The samples were drawn from two sources: the first 160 participants of the ongoing ImmuneRACE study, and 1,254 subjects contributed by 6 global collaborators. The repertoires were released in a freely available public database intended as a resource for research on the immune response to SARS-CoV-2.

Study-level results and caveats: Clinical and demographic metadata were provided uncurated, with the amount varying by source and participant.

The TCR sequence derives from a young man with acute COVID-19. The chain links TRBV6-4 with TRBJ2-6; no D gene is confidently identified. The sequencing input was PBMCs or T cells enriched from blood (not recorded which). The CDR3 region: CAGANVLTF. The DNA is TGCGCTGGGGCCAACGTCCTGACTTTC.